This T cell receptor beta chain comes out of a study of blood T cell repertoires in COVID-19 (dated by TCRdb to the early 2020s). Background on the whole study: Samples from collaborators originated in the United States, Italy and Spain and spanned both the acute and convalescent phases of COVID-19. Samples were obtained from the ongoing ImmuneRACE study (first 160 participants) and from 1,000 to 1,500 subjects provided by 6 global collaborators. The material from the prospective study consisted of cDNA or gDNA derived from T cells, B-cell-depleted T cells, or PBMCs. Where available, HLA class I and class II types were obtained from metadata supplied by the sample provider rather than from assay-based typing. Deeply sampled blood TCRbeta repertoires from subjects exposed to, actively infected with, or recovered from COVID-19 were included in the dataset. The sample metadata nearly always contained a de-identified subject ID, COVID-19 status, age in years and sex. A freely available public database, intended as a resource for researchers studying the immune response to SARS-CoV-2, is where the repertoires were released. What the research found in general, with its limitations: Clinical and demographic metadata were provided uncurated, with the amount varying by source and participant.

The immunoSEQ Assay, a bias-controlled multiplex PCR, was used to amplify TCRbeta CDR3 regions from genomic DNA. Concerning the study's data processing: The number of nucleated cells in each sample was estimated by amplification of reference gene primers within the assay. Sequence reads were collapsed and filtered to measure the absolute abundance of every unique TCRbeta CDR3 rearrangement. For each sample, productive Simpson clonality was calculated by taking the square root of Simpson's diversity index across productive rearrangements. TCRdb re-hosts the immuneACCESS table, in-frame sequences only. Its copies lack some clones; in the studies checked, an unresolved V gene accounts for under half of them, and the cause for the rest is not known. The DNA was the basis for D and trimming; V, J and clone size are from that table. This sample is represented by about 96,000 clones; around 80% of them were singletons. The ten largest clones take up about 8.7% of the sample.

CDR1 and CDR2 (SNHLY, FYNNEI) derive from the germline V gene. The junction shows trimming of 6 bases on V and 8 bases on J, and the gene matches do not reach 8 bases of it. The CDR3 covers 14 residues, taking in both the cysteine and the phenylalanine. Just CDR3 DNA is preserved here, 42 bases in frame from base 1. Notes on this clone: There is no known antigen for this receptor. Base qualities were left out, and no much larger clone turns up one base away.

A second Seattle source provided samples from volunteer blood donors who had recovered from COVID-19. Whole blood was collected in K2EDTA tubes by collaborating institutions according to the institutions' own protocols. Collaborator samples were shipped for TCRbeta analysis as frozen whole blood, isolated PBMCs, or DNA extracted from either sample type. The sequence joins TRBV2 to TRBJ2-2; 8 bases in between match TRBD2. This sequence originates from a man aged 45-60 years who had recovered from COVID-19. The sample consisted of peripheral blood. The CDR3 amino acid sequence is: CASSATSVGGELFF. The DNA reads TGTGCCAGCAGCGCGACTAGCGTAGGAGGGGAGCTGTTTTTT.